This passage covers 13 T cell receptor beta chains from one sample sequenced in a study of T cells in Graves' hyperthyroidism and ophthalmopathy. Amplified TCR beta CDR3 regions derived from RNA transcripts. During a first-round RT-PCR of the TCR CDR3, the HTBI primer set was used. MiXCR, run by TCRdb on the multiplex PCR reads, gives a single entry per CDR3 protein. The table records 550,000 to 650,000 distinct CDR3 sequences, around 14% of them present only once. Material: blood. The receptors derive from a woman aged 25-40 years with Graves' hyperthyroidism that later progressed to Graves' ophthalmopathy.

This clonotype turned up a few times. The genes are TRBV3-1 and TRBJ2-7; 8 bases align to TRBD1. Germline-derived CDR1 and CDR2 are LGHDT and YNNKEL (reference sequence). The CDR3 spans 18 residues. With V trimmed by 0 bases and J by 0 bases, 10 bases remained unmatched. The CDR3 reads CASSQENVVDRDSYEQYF. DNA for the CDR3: TGTGCCAGCAGCCAAGAGAATGTGGTGGACAGGGACTCCTACGAGCAGTACTTC.

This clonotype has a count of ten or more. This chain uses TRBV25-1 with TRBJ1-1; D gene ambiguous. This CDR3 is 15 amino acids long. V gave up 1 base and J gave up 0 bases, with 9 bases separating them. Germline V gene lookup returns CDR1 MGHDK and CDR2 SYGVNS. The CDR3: CASSELGSLNTEAFF. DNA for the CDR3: TGTGCCAGCAGTGAATTAGGCAGTTTGAACACTGAAGCTTTCTTT.

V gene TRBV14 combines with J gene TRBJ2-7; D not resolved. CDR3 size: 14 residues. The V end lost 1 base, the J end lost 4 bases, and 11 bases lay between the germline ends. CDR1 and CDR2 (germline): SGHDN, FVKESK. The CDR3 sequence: CASSQAEQIYEQYF. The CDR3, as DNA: TGTGCCAGCAGCCAAGCAGAACAGATTTACGAGCAGTACTTC.

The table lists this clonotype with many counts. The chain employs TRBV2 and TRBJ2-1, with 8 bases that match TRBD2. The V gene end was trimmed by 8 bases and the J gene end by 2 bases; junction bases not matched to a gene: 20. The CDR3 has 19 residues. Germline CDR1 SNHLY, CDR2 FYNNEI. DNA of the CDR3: TGTGCCAGCCTCCTCGCGAGGGGCGGGAGGACTCGAACCTACAATGAGCAGTTCTTC. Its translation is CASLLARGGRTRTYNEQFF.

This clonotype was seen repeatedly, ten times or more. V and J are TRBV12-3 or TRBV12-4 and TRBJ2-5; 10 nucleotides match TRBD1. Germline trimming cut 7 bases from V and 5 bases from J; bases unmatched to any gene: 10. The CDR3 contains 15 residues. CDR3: CASNLDRGKRETQYF. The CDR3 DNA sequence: TGTGCCAGCAACCTGGACAGGGGGAAGCGGGAGACCCAGTACTTC.

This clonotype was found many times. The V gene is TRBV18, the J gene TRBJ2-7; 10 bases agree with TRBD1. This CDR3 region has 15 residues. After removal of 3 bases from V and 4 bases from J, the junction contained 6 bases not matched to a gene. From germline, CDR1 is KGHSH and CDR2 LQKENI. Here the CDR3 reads CASSPSGQGIYEQYF. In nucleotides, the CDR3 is TGTGCCAGCTCACCTTCGGGACAGGGGATTTACGAGCAGTACTTC.

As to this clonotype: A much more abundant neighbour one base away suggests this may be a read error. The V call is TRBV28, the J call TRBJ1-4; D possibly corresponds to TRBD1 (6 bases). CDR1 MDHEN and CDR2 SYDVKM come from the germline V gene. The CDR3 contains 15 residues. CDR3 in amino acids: CASSSDRITDEKLFF. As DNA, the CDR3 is TGTGCCAGCAGCTCCGACAGGATAACTGATGAAAAACTGTTTTTT.

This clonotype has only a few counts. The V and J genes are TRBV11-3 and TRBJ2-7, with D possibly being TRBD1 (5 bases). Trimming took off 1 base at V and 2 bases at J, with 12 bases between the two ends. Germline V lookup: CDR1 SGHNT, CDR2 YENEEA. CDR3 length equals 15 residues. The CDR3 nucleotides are TGTGCCAGCAGCTTAGGACAGCCTGGTCCCTACGAGCAGTACTTC. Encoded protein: CASSLGQPGPYEQYF.

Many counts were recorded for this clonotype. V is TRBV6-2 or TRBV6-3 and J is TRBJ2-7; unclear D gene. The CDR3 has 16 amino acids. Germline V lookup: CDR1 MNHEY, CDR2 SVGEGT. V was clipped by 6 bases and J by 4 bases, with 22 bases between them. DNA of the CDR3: TGTGCCAGCAGCCCGCCGCGCAAAGAAAATGATTACGAGCAGTACTTC. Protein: CASSPPRKENDYEQYF.

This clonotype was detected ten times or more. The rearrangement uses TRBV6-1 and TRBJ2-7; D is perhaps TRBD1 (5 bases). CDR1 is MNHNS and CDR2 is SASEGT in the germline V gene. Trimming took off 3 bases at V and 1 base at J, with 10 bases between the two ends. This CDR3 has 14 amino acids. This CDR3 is CASSDYDSSYEQYF. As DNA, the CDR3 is TGTGCCAGCAGTGACTATGACAGTTCCTACGAGCAGTACTTC.

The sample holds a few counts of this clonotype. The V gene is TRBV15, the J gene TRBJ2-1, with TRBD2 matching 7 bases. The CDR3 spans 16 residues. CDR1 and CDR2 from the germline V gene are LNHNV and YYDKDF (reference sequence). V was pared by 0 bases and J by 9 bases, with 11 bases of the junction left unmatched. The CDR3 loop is CATSRDRVAGMGEQFF. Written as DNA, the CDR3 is TGTGCCACCAGCAGAGATAGGGTAGCGGGCATGGGTGAGCAGTTCTTC. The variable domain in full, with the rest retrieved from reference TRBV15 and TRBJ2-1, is DAMVIQNPRYQVTQFGKPVTLSCSQTLNHNVMYWYQQKSSQAPKLLFHYYDKDFNNEADTPDNFQSRRPNTSFCFLDIRSPGLGDTAMYLCATSRDRVAGMGEQFFGPGTRLTVL.

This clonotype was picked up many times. CDR3 sequence: CASNRDSGYGYTF. The DNA of the CDR3 is TGTGCCAGCAACCGGGACTCGGGGTATGGCTACACCTTC. The chain joins TRBV5-6 to TRBJ1-2; tentative D call: TRBD1 (5 bases). CDR1 is SGHDT and CDR2 is YYEEEE in the germline V gene. V lost 6 bases, J lost 5 bases, and 14 bases lay in between. The CDR3 loop spans 13 amino acids.

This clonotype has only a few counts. The CDR3 DNA is TGTGCCAGCAACAGGGTCACAGATACGCAGTATTTT. Translated: CASNRVTDTQYF. The chain joins TRBV28 to TRBJ2-3; D is possibly TRBD1 (6 bases). Trimming left V 7 bases short and J 2 bases short, with 7 bases between. This CDR3 has 12 amino acids. Germline CDR1 MDHEN, CDR2 SYDVKM.